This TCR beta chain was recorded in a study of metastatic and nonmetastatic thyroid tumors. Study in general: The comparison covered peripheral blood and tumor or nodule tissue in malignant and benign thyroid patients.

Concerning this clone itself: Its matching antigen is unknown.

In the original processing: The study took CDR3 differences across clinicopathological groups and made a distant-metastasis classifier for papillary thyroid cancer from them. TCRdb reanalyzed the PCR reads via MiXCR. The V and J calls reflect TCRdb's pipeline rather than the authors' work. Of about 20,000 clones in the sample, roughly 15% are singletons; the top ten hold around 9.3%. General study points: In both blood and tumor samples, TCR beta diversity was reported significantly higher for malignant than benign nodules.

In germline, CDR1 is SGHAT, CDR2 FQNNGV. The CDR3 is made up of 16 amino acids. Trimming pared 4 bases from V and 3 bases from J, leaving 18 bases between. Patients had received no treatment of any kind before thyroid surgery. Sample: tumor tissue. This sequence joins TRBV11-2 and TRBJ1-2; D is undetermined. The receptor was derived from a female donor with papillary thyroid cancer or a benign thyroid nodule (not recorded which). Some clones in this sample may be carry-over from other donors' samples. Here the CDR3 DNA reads TGTGCCAGCAGCTCTATCGGGCGAAAAAAGGACTATGGCTACACCTTC. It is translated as CASSSIGRKKDYGYTF.